A single sample is the source of the 24 T cell receptor beta chains below, sequenced in a study of blood T cell repertoires in COVID-19. Assay: immunoSEQ multiplex PCR; the TCRdb copy retains only in-frame clones and omits some. The table records roughly 150,000 clones, 60% to 80% of them present only once. The sequenced sample consisted of peripheral blood. These receptors all stem from a man in his 70s with acute or convalescent COVID-19.

This clone appeared a single time. V usage is TRBV5-1 and J usage is TRBJ1-2; 7 nucleotides align to TRBD1. V lost 0 bases, J lost 8 bases, and 10 bases stayed unmatched. Germline lookup yields CDR1 SGHRS and CDR2 YFSETQ. The CDR3 runs 15 residues. This CDR3 is CASSLGGGGFAGYTF. The CDR3, as DNA: TGCGCCAGCAGCTTGGGAGGGGGCGGCTTTGCAGGCTACACCTTC.

The V and J genes are TRBV9 and TRBJ2-7; no definite D call. V lost 4 bases to trimming and J lost 5 bases, with 13 bases between them. This CDR3 has 13 amino acids. Germline CDR1 is SGDLS and CDR2 is YYNGEE. The CDR3 DNA reads as TGTGCCAGCAGCATCTCTGTGGGCGACGAGCAGTACTTC. It specifies CASSISVGDEQYF.

The rearrangement links TRBV5-1 to TRBJ2-7, with 11 positions matching TRBD1. CDR3 length equals 15 residues. The germline gives CDR1 SGHRS, CDR2 YFSETQ. Unmatched junction bases numbered 9, after V lost 4 bases and J lost 6 bases. This chain's CDR3 is CASSAGTGGLGEQYF. CDR3 coding DNA: TGCGCCAGCAGCGCAGGGACAGGGGGTTTGGGCGAGCAGTACTTC. Full variable domain (rest looked up from reference TRBV5-1 and TRBJ2-7): KAGVTQTPRYLIKTRGQQVTLSCSPISGHRSVSWYQQTPGQGLQFLFEYFSETQRNKGNFPGRFSGRQFSNSRSEMNVSTLELGDSALYLCASSAGTGGLGEQYFGPGTRLTVT.

Only a few counts were recorded for this clone. The chain is built from TRBV3-1 (or the pseudogene TRBV3-2) and TRBJ1-4; D remains unclear. The CDR3 length is 15 residues. CDR1 and CDR2 from the germline V gene are LGHDT and YNNKEL (reference sequence). Trimming cost V 0 bases and J 5 bases, with 10 bases left between them. For the CDR3, the DNA is TGTGCCAGCAGCCAAGATGGAGAGAGGAATGAAAAACTGTTTTTT. Encoded protein: CASSQDGERNEKLFF.

The gene calls are TRBV14 and TRBJ1-2; 8 bases line up with TRBD1. In germline, CDR1 is SGHDN, CDR2 FVKESK. Germline trimming cut 3 bases from V and 4 bases from J; bases unmatched to any gene: 7. The CDR3 length is 15 residues. The CDR3 is CASSHDRTGLYGYTF. In nucleotides, the CDR3 is TGTGCCAGCAGCCATGATCGGACAGGGCTCTATGGCTACACCTTC.

This rearrangement joins TRBV11-2 to TRBJ2-7, with D unclear. The V end was cut by 2 bases, the J end by 2 bases, with 4 bases between. This CDR3 has 12 residues. The germline V gene has CDR1 SGHAT and CDR2 FQNNGV. The CDR3 bases are TGTGCCAGCAGCTTAAAGCCCTACGAGCAGTACTTC. Protein product: CASSLKPYEQYF.

The rearrangement joins TRBV19 to TRBJ2-1, with D tentatively TRBD2 (6 bases). The germline V gene encodes CDR1 LNHDA and CDR2 SQIVND (reference sequence). This CDR3 region has 15 residues. V lost 3 bases and J 0 bases, leaving 9 bases between the germline ends. The CDR3 region is CASSMQTSSYNEQFF. The CDR3 region has the DNA TGTGCCAGTAGTATGCAGACTAGCTCCTACAATGAGCAGTTCTTC.

This clone has more than one count but fewer than ten. The genes are TRBV19 and TRBJ2-7; TRBD1 matches 9 bases. The CDR3 totals 15 residues. Germline V gene data show CDR1 as LNHDA and CDR2 as SQIVND (reference sequence). Trimming cost V 4 bases and J 3 bases; bases outside gene matches: 7. The DNA of the CDR3 is TGTGCCAGTAGTAAAGGGACAGGGTCCGTCTACGAGCAGTACTTC. This encodes CASSKGTGSVYEQYF.

This clone was detected once. The chain carries TRBV11-2 and TRBJ2-5, with D tentatively TRBD1 (5 bases). Germline CDR1 reads SGHAT; CDR2 reads FQNNGV. Trimming removed 1 base at V and 0 bases at J, with 9 bases between. The CDR3 length is 15 residues. DNA of the CDR3: TGTGCCAGCAGCTTAGTTGCAGGGAACCAAGAGACCCAGTACTTC. It translates to CASSLVAGNQETQYF.

A word on this clone: This sample also contains other DNA sequences that code for the same CDR3. The gene calls are TRBV5-1 and TRBJ2-5; a weak D match, TRBD1 (5 bases). CDR3 length: 14 residues. V was pared by 0 bases and J by 0 bases, with 6 bases between. Germline loops: CDR1 SGHRS, CDR2 YFSETQ. The CDR3 DNA follows: TGCGCCAGCAGCTTGGGACAGTACCAAGAGACCCAGTACTTC. Translation gives CASSLGQYQETQYF.

The chain carries TRBV5-1 and TRBJ1-5, with 8 bases aligning to TRBD1. Trimming cost V 4 bases and J 6 bases; bases outside gene matches: 6. The CDR3 extends over 14 amino acids. Germline values: CDR1 SGHRS, CDR2 YFSETQ. As DNA, the CDR3 is TGCGCCAGCAGCCCAGGGGGCTTGGGTCAGCCCCAGCATTTT. It translates to CASSPGGLGQPQHF.

The rearrangement links TRBV18 to TRBJ1-3; D might be TRBD1 (6 bases). The CDR3 has 16 amino acids. CDR1 and CDR2 from the germline V gene are KGHSH and LQKENI. V was trimmed by 2 bases and J by 4 bases, leaving 15 bases between them. CDR3 amino acids: CASSPKAVQGGNTIYF. Written as DNA, the CDR3 is TGTGCCAGCTCACCAAAGGCTGTGCAGGGGGGAAACACCATATATTTT.

This rearrangement joins TRBV10-1 to TRBJ1-4; D might be TRBD1 (6 bases). The CDR3 contains 14 residues. The V gene lost 4 bases and the J gene lost 5 bases, with 11 bases spanning the gap. In germline, CDR1 is WNHNN, CDR2 SYGVQD (reference sequence). This chain's CDR3 is CASSGKGENEKLFF. CDR3 coding DNA: TGCGCCAGCAGTGGAAAGGGGGAAAATGAAAAACTGTTTTTT.

The J gene is TRBJ2-3, the V gene TRBV30; 8 nucleotides match TRBD2. The germline V gene has CDR1 GTSNPN and CDR2 SVGIG (reference sequence). The CDR3 length is 14 residues. V shed 3 bases and J 6 bases; nucleotides not matched to a gene: 8. The CDR3 spells CAWRGAGAWDTQYF. CDR3 sequence (DNA): TGTGCCTGGAGGGGAGCGGGGGCATGGGATACGCAGTATTTT.

The chain has TRBV5-6 and TRBJ1-5; 9 bases map to TRBD1. V lost 3 bases to trimming and J lost 5 bases; unmatched junction nucleotides: 6. The CDR3 consists of 15 residues. Germline V CDR1 and CDR2: SGHDT, YYEEEE. This chain's CDR3 is CASSYLQGADQPQHF. In DNA, the CDR3 is TGTGCCAGCAGCTACCTACAGGGGGCCGATCAGCCCCAGCATTTT.

The chain employs TRBV19 and TRBJ2-1; D might be TRBD1 (5 bases). CDR3 length equals 15 residues. Germline-derived CDR1 and CDR2 are LNHDA and SQIVND (reference sequence). V was clipped by 4 bases and J by 1 base, with 11 bases between them. The CDR3 DNA is TGTGCCAGTAGTAACCTGGACACTTCCTACAATGAGCAGTTCTTC. This sequence encodes CASSNLDTSYNEQFF.

The chain is built from TRBV19 and TRBJ2-3, with 11 nucleotides matching TRBD2. The CDR3 loop spans 16 amino acids. V trimming: 0 bases; J trimming: 6 bases; junction bases outside the gene matches: 5. CDR1 and CDR2 from the germline V gene are LNHDA and SQIVND (reference sequence). The CDR3 reads CASSIESSGGADTQYF. DNA for the CDR3: TGTGCCAGTAGTATAGAGAGTAGCGGGGGGGCGGATACGCAGTATTTT.

About this clone: This specimen includes other DNA sequences encoding the same CDR3. The chain carries TRBV5-1 and TRBJ2-3; TRBD2 matches at 7 bases. Germline CDR1 is SGHRS and CDR2 is YFSETQ. The length of the CDR3 is 15 residues. V was pared by 0 bases and J by 1 base, with 2 bases of the junction left unmatched. The CDR3 loop reads CASSLALAGTDTQYF. As DNA, the CDR3 is TGCGCCAGCAGCTTGGCGCTAGCGGGCACAGATACGCAGTATTTT.

This clone was detected once. This chain connects TRBV25-1 to TRBJ2-3; 8 bases line up with TRBD1. Germline V gene sequence: CDR1 MGHDK, CDR2 SYGVNS. V was pared by 6 bases and J by 2 bases, with 4 bases of the junction left unmatched. This CDR3 has 14 residues. CDR3 amino acids: CASRRDRTTDTQYF. Written as DNA, the CDR3 is TGTGCCAGCAGACGGGACAGGACCACAGATACGCAGTATTTT.

The J gene is TRBJ2-1, the V gene TRBV19; 10 bases map to TRBD2. CDR3 length equals 14 residues. Germline lookup yields CDR1 LNHDA and CDR2 SQIVND (reference sequence). Trimming removed 5 bases from V and 5 bases from J; junction bases left unmatched: 3. The CDR3 DNA reads TGTGCCAGTAGTTGGACTAGCGGAGACAATGAGCAGTTCTTC. Amino acids: CASSWTSGDNEQFF.

The V and J genes are TRBV19 and TRBJ1-2; a possible D gene is TRBD1 (6 bases). This CDR3 has 13 amino acids. V lost 5 bases, J lost 7 bases, and 14 bases lay in between. From germline, CDR1 is LNHDA and CDR2 SQIVND (reference sequence). The CDR3 DNA sequence: TGTGCCAGTAGTTATCGGGGGGCCGGTGGCTACACCTTC. It yields the protein CASSYRGAGGYTF.

The gene calls are TRBV14 and TRBJ2-3; 8 bases are a match to TRBD2. Germline-derived CDR1 and CDR2 are SGHDN and FVKESK. The CDR3 has 17 amino acids. V gave up 2 bases and J gave up 0 bases; unmatched junction bases: 7. The CDR3 protein is CASSQLVAGTSTDTQYF. The CDR3 DNA reads TGTGCCAGCAGCCAACTTGTAGCGGGAACTAGCACAGATACGCAGTATTTT.

The chain joins TRBV19 to TRBJ1-1; 8 positions agree with TRBD1. CDR3 length: 12 residues. CDR1 is LNHDA and CDR2 is SQIVND in the germline V gene (reference sequence). Germline trimming cut 7 bases from V and 11 bases from J; bases unmatched to any gene: 9. As DNA, the CDR3 is TGTGCCAGTATGTTTCGGACAGGGTGGGCTTTCTTT. Encoded protein: CASMFRTGWAFF.

This sequence joins TRBV3-1 (or the pseudogene TRBV3-2) and TRBJ1-6; TRBD1 might be the D (5 bases). Germline CDR1 reads LGHDT; CDR2 reads YNNKEL (reference sequence). Between the trimmed V and J ends, which lost 1 base and 6 bases, there was a span of 13 bases. The CDR3 extends over 16 amino acids. The CDR3 spells CASSQALDRINSPLHF. DNA of the CDR3: TGTGCCAGCAGCCAAGCCCTAGACAGAATTAATTCACCCCTCCACTTT.